Here is one TCR beta chain with its context. The sample carries other DNA sequences with the same CDR3. This entry is derived from a study of technical replicates of blood from a few donors. The protocol was immunoSEQ multiplex PCR, while the TCRdb copy is restricted to in-frame clones and leaves out a portion. The top ten hold around 0.26% of the sample, which has about 79,000 clones, around 94% seen once. The sequenced sample consisted of T cells isolated from PBMCs. This receptor was taken from a human donor in good health.

In DNA, the CDR3 is TGTGCCAGCCGGGTCACCTACGAGCAGTACTTC. Amino acids: CASRVTYEQYF. The chain joins TRBV2 to TRBJ2-7; D unclear. Trimming stripped 8 bases from V and 2 bases from J, with 7 bases between. Germline CDR1 and CDR2: SNHLY and FYNNEI. This CDR3 comprises 11 residues.